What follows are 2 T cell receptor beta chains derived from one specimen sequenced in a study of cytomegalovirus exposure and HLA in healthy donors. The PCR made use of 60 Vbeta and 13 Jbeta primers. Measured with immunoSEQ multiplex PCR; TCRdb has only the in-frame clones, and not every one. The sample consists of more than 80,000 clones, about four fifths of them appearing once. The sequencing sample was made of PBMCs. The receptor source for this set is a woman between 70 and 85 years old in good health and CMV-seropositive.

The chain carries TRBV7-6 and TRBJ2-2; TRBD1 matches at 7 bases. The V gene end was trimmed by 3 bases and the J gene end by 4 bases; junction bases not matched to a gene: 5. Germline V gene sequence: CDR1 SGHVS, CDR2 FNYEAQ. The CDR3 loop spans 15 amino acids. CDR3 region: CASSFRDSGTGELFF. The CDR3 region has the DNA TGTGCCAGCAGCTTCCGGGACAGTGGCACCGGGGAGCTGTTTTTT.

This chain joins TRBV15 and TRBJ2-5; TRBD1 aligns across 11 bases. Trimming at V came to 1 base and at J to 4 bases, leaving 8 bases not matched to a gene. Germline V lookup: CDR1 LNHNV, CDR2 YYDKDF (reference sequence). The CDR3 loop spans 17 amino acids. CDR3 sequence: CATSRVGQGAFRETQYF. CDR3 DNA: TGTGCCACCAGCAGAGTCGGACAGGGGGCCTTTCGAGAGACCCAGTACTTC.